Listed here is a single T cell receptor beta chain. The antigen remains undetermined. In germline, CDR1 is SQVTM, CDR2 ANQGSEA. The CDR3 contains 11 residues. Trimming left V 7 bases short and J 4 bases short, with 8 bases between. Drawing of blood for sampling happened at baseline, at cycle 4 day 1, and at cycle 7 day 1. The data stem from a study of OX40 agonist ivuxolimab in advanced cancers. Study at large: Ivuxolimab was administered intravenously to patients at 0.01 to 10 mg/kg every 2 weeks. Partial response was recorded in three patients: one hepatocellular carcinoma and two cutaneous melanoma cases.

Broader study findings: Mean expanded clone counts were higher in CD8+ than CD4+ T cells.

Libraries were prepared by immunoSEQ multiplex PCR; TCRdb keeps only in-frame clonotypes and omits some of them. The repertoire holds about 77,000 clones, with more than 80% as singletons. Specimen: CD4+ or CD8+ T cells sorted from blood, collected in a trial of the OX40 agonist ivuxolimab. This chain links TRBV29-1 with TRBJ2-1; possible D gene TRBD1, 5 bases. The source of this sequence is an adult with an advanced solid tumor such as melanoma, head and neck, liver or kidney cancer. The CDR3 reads CSERQYNEQFF. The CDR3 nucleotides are TGCAGCGAAAGACAGTACAATGAGCAGTTCTTC.